The 27 T cell receptor beta chains reported below all come from one sample, sequenced in a study of T cells after yellow fever vaccination. TCRdb passed the 5' RACE reads through MiXCR, listing each CDR3 protein once. The sample lists about 320,000 distinct CDR3 sequences; 3.5% to 4.5% were seen once. The sequencing here drew on PBMCs, taken 15 days after the yellow fever booster vaccination. These receptors were taken from a man aged 18 to 30 who received the YFV17D yellow fever vaccine.

Ten or more counts support this clonotype. V usage is TRBV6-5 and J usage is TRBJ1-5, with D perhaps matching TRBD1 (5 bases). The V gene's germline CDR1 is MNHEY and CDR2 SVGAGI. V dropped 6 bases and J dropped 8 bases, with 11 bases sitting between them. The CDR3 is made up of 12 amino acids. The DNA of the CDR3 is TGTGCCAGCAGCCGATCGGGGGAGCCCCAGCATTTT. Protein product: CASSRSGEPQHF.

The chain links TRBV12-3 or TRBV12-4 to TRBJ2-1, with D tentatively TRBD1 (6 bases). V was trimmed by 3 bases and J by 6 bases, leaving 12 bases between them. The CDR3 sequence is 14 residues long. The CDR3 loop is CASSFVLGGNEQFF. In nucleotides, the CDR3 is TGTGCCAGCAGTTTCGTACTAGGGGGCAATGAGCAGTTCTTC.

The table lists this clonotype with many counts. The CDR3 spells CASSRTGLDTEAFF. CDR3 nucleotides: TGTGCCAGCTCCCGGACAGGGTTGGACACTGAAGCTTTCTTT. The chain carries TRBV18 and TRBJ1-1; 8 nucleotides match TRBD1. The CDR3 loop spans 14 amino acids. The trim removed 6 bases at V and 3 bases at J, leaving 6 bases unmatched. CDR1 KGHSH and CDR2 LQKENI come from the germline V gene.

The CDR3 nucleotides are TGCGCCAGCAGCTTGGAGCAGGCTGGGAATGAGCAGTTCTTC. This translates into CASSLEQAGNEQFF. The rearrangement joins TRBV5-1 to TRBJ2-1; D call uncertain. Trimming shortened V by 0 bases and J by 7 bases, and 11 bases separated the two germline ends. The CDR3 is made up of 14 amino acids. CDR1 is SGHRS, CDR2 YFSETQ, per germline. The full variable domain, in which reference TRBV5-1 and TRBJ2-1 provide the parts outside the CDR3, is KAGVTQTPRYLIKTRGQQVTLSCSPISGHRSVSWYQQTPGQGLQFLFEYFSETQRNKGNFPGRFSGRQFSNSRSEMNVSTLELGDSALYLCASSLEQAGNEQFFGPGTRLTVL.

CDR3 protein: CASSTLPGHSNQPQHF. The DNA for the CDR3 is TGTGCCAGCAGTACCCTACCGGGACATAGCAATCAGCCCCAGCATTTT. The chain is built from TRBV27 and TRBJ1-5; D may be TRBD1 (6 bases). The V and J ends lost 5 bases and 0 bases respectively, with 14 bases between them. Germline V gives CDR1 MNHEY, CDR2 SMNVEV (reference sequence). CDR3 length: 16 residues.

The table lists this clonotype with many counts. The gene calls are TRBV20-1 and TRBJ2-3, with D tentatively TRBD2 (5 bases). V lost 3 bases to trimming and J lost 0 bases, with 13 bases between them. The CDR3 extends over 15 amino acids. In germline, CDR1 is DFQATT, CDR2 SNEGSKA (reference sequence). The CDR3, as DNA: TGCAGTGCTAGTCAGTTTGGCGGGAGCACAGATACGCAGTATTTT. Translation: CSASQFGGSTDTQYF.

There are many counts of this clonotype. The rearrangement joins TRBV9 to TRBJ1-1; TRBD1 might be the D (6 bases). The CDR3 consists of 13 residues. Per the germline V gene, CDR1 is SGDLS and CDR2 is YYNGEE. The ends were cut back, 4 bases at V and 6 bases at J, with 13 bases in the middle. CDR3 nucleotide sequence: TGTGCCAGCAGCAAAGGGGGGGGCCCTGAAGCTTTCTTT. Translated, it gives CASSKGGGPEAFF.

This clonotype has a count of ten or more. The chain links TRBV27 to TRBJ2-1; D call uncertain. CDR3 size: 15 residues. Trimming removed 3 bases from V and 0 bases from J, with 9 bases in between. The germline CDR1 and CDR2 sequences are MNHEY and SMNVEV (reference sequence). The CDR3: CASSFTESSYNEQFF. The CDR3 DNA reads TGTGCCAGCAGTTTCACGGAAAGCTCCTACAATGAGCAGTTCTTC.

This clonotype showed up just once. The CDR3 DNA is TGTGCCAGCAGTTACCCTCCCGGACCGGAGGAGTTCTTC. Its translation: CASSYPPGPEEFF. The chain couples TRBV6-2 or TRBV6-3 to TRBJ2-1; weak D call: TRBD2 (5 bases). Trimming left V 2 bases short and J 14 bases short, with 16 bases between. There are 13 residues in the CDR3. Germline CDR1 and CDR2: MNHEY and SVGEGT.

This clonotype was seen more than once but under ten times. The gene calls are TRBV10-3 and TRBJ2-3; D ambiguous. V lost 0 bases and J lost 2, with 12 bases in between. CDR1 ENHRY and CDR2 SYGVKD come from the germline V gene. This CDR3 has 16 residues. CDR3 in amino acids: CAISESVAGYTDTQYF. CDR3 DNA: TGTGCCATCAGTGAGTCCGTGGCAGGCTACACAGATACGCAGTATTTT.

This clonotype appeared once. CDR3 sequence reads: CSARVDTEAFF. CDR3 nucleotide sequence: TGCAGTGCTAGGGTAGACACTGAAGCTTTCTTT. The rearrangement joins TRBV20-1 to TRBJ1-1, with D hard to call. Trimming left V 3 bases short and J 3 bases short, with 5 bases between. The CDR3 sequence is 11 residues long. Per the germline V gene, CDR1 is DFQATT and CDR2 is SNEGSKA (reference sequence).

The sample holds a few counts of this clonotype. The chain carries TRBV4-2 and TRBJ1-6, with D maybe TRBD1 (6 bases). V gave up 6 bases and J gave up 7 bases, with 19 bases separating them. The germline V gene has CDR1 LGHNA and CDR2 YNFKEQ. CDR3 length: 16 residues. This chain's CDR3 is CASSARGGESNSPLHF. The DNA for the CDR3 is TGTGCCAGCAGTGCAAGAGGGGGTGAGAGCAATTCACCCCTCCACTTT.

This clonotype was seen more than once but under ten times. The chain employs TRBV7-2 and TRBJ1-2; unclear D gene. The CDR3 has 13 amino acids. Per the germline V gene, CDR1 is SGHTA and CDR2 is FQGNSA. Between the trimmed V and J ends, which lost 2 bases and 6 bases, there was a span of 10 bases. CDR3 nucleotide sequence: TGTGCCAGCAGCTTAACGAGGGTCGATGGCTACACCTTC. It translates to CASSLTRVDGYTF.

This clonotype appeared a few times. CDR3 in DNA: TGTGCCAGCTCACCCCCGCATGAGGGTTTCTCTGGGGCCAACGTCCTGACTTTC. Translating it yields CASSPPHEGFSGANVLTF. The V and J genes are TRBV18 and TRBJ2-6; D perhaps matches TRBD2 (5 bases). Germline V gene lookup returns CDR1 KGHSH and CDR2 LQKENI. V shed 3 bases and J shed 0 bases, with 15 bases lying between them. This CDR3 contains 18 residues. Supplemented by reference TRBV18 and TRBJ2-6, the full variable domain reads NAGVMQNPRHLVRRRGQEARLRCSPMKGHSHVYWYRQLPEEGLKFMVYLQKENIIDESGMPKERFSAEFPKEGPSILRIQQVVRGDSAAYFCASSPPHEGFSGANVLTFGAGSRLTVL.

In regard to this clonotype: Since a much larger clone is just one base distant, this may be a read error. The chain carries TRBV7-2 and TRBJ1-1; a weak D match, TRBD1 (5 bases). The CDR3 is made up of 15 amino acids. The V end was cut by 5 bases, the J end by 3 bases, with 16 bases between. Germline loops: CDR1 SGHTA, CDR2 FQGNSA. CDR3 DNA sequence: TGTGCCAGCAGCGCCGTATTCTGGGGGGACACTGAAGCTTTCTTT. Its protein is CASSAVFWGDTEAFF. Filled out from reference TRBV7-2 and TRBJ1-1, the complete variable domain reads GAGVSQSPSNKVTEKGKDVELRCDPISGHTALYWYRQSLGQGLEFLIYFQGNSAPDKSGLPSDRFSAERTGGSVSTLTIQRTQQEDSAVYLCASSAVFWGDTEAFFGQGTRLTVV.

This clonotype was counted ten times or more. The chain is built from TRBV20-1 and TRBJ2-3; 7 nucleotides match TRBD1. The CDR3 extends over 14 amino acids. The germline V gene encodes CDR1 DFQATT and CDR2 SNEGSKA (reference sequence). Unmatched junction bases numbered 5, after V lost 3 bases and J lost 2 bases. CDR3 bases: TGCAGTGCTAGTCGGGACAGTCTCACAGATACGCAGTATTTT. Protein: CSASRDSLTDTQYF.

This clonotype has at least ten counts. This chain uses TRBV7-3 with TRBJ2-2, with D possibly matching TRBD2 (7 bases). The CDR3 loop spans 17 amino acids. From germline, CDR1 is SGHTA and CDR2 FQGTGA. V lost 3 bases and J 0 bases, leaving 14 bases between the germline ends. As DNA, the CDR3 is TGTGCCAGCAGCTTCCCGGCGGGGGCCCCGAACACCGGGGAGCTGTTTTTT. As protein: CASSFPAGAPNTGELFF.

The chain is built from TRBV7-6 and TRBJ2-3; unclear D gene. CDR3 size: 15 residues. The germline gives CDR1 SGHVS, CDR2 FNYEAQ. V gave up 2 bases and J gave up 1 base, with 10 bases separating them. CDR3 nucleotide sequence: TGTGCCAGCAGCTTACAAAGTCAGGGCACAGATACGCAGTATTTT. This sequence encodes CASSLQSQGTDTQYF.

The chain recombines TRBV21-1 with TRBJ2-2; the DNA was not compared with TRBD1, the D call given in the table. TRBV21-1 is a documented pseudogene. This CDR3 has 16 residues. CDR3 loop: CASSKGGRGNTGELFF. The CDR3 DNA reads as TGTGCCAGCAGTAAGGGGGGAAGGGGGAACACCGGGGAGCTGTTTTTT.

There are a few counts of this clonotype. The chain combines TRBV7-2 with TRBJ1-1, with a possible D match to TRBD1 (5 bases). This CDR3 spans 12 amino acids. Germline CDR1 is SGHTA and CDR2 is FQGNSA. The V end was cut by 5 bases, the J end by 8 bases, with 12 bases between. The CDR3 here is CASSPIGVEAFF. The DNA for the CDR3 is TGTGCCAGCAGCCCGATAGGGGTCGAAGCTTTCTTT.

A few counts support this clonotype. The chain links TRBV12-3 or TRBV12-4 to TRBJ2-5; no clear D. The CDR3 covers 13 residues. Between the trimmed V and J ends, which lost 3 bases and 4 bases, there was a span of 9 bases. The CDR3 region is CASSLNSLETQYF. CDR3 sequence (DNA): TGTGCCAGCAGTTTGAACAGCTTAGAGACCCAGTACTTC.

This clonotype came up a few times. This sequence joins TRBV7-2 and TRBJ2-1, with 9 bases fitting TRBD2. The V and J ends lost 6 bases and 9 bases, in that order; junction bases with no gene match: 9. The CDR3 totals 14 residues. CDR1 and CDR2 from the germline V gene are SGHTA and FQGNSA. Here the CDR3 DNA reads TGTGCCAGCAGAGCTATAGCGGGGGTGAGTGAGCAGTTCTTC. Its protein product is CASRAIAGVSEQFF.

This clonotype came up many times. The V call is TRBV9, the J call TRBJ2-2; TRBD2 agrees at 11 bases. Germline V gene sequence: CDR1 SGDLS, CDR2 YYNGEE. This CDR3 contains 16 residues. The ends lost 3 bases at V and 2 bases at J; junction bases unmatched: 3. CDR3 in DNA: TGTGCCAGCAGCGGAACTAGCGGGGGAAACACCGGGGAGCTGTTTTTT. Translation gives CASSGTSGGNTGELFF.

The V and J genes are TRBV12-3 or TRBV12-4 and TRBJ1-6; D not certain. This CDR3 region has 14 residues. Trimming left V 4 bases short and J 7 bases short, with 11 bases between. The DNA for the CDR3 is TGTGCCAGCAGTTATAAATTGGGAAATTCACCCCTCCACTTT. Encoded protein: CASSYKLGNSPLHF.

This clonotype was seen more than once but under ten times. The V gene is TRBV27, the J gene TRBJ1-6; D possibly corresponds to TRBD1 (5 bases). CDR3 length equals 15 residues. Trimming left V 3 bases short and J 9 bases short, with 15 bases between. From germline, CDR1 is MNHEY and CDR2 SMNVEV (reference sequence). The CDR3 sequence: CASSFGRVQSSPLHF. The CDR3 bases are TGTGCCAGCAGTTTTGGCAGGGTGCAAAGTTCACCCCTCCACTTT.

This clonotype came up many times. The CDR3: CASSLRANNEQFF. CDR3 sequence (DNA): TGTGCCAGCAGCTTAAGGGCAAACAATGAGCAGTTCTTC. V gene TRBV7-3 combines with J gene TRBJ2-1, with D unresolved. V was trimmed by 1 base and J by 5 bases, leaving 6 bases between them. Looked up from germline, CDR1 is SGHTA and CDR2 is FQGTGA. CDR3 size: 13 residues.

This clonotype was recorded many times. This chain links TRBV20-1 with TRBJ2-1; a possible D gene is TRBD2 (7 bases). The V end lost 2 bases, the J end lost 6 bases, and 11 bases lay between the germline ends. The CDR3 sequence is 13 residues long. CDR1 and CDR2 from the germline V gene are DFQATT and SNEGSKA (reference sequence). The CDR3 DNA reads as TGCAGTGCTAGACGGGGGGCTGGCAATGAGCAGTTCTTC. Translated: CSARRGAGNEQFF.